Detailed here is one T cell receptor beta chain. Its antigen is undetermined. The trim removed 1 base at V and 4 bases at J, leaving 3 bases unmatched. Germline V lookup: CDR1 SGHDT, CDR2 YYEEEE. The length of the CDR3 is 14 residues. Researchers ran the PCR with 60 Vbeta and 13 Jbeta primers. Profiled with immunoSEQ multiplex PCR; TCRdb holds only in-frame clones, not every one. Among around 67,000 clones listed, approximately 74% were seen once. The data derive from a study of cytomegalovirus exposure and HLA in healthy donors. Whole-study findings and limits: Most CMV-associated TCR beta chains appeared HLA-restricted in a later analysis.

The chain carries TRBV5-6 and TRBJ2-5; 8 bases match TRBD2. The receptor was derived from a young woman in good health and CMV-seropositive. Source material: PBMCs. The CDR3, as DNA: TGTGCCAGCAGCTTGCGCAGCGGGGGAGAGACCCAGTACTTC. Encoded protein: CASSLRSGGETQYF.